Listed below are T cell receptor beta chains from one sample, sequenced in a study of cytomegalovirus exposure and HLA in healthy donors. Clones were sequenced by immunoSEQ multiplex PCR, and TCRdb holds only the in-frame ones, with some missing. The table shows about 120,000 clones, with roughly two thirds occurring only once. Material for sequencing was PBMCs. The receptors shown here come from a young man in good health and CMV-seropositive. Both conserved end residues are part of each CDR3. D genes are given only for firm matches. Clone size appears in some rows only: once, few, many, or a class for an expanded clone.

d_call j_call v_call clone_size cdr3_length cdr3_aa cdr3_nt
. TRBJ2-7 TRBV28 once 14 CASSLTGPTLEQYF TGTGCCAGCAGTTTAACAGGGCCGACCCTCGAGCAGTACTTC
TRBD1 TRBJ2-7 TRBV10-3 . 15 CAISESWQGEYEQYF TGTGCCATCAGTGAGTCGTGGCAGGGGGAGTACGAGCAGTACTTC
TRBD2 TRBJ2-2 TRBV5-4 few 16 CASSLDPAGVAGELFF TGTGCCAGCAGCTTGGATCCAGCGGGAGTGGCCGGGGAGCTGTTTTTT
. TRBJ2-1 TRBV6-6 . 11 CASSLQNEQFF TGTGCCAGCAGTCTGCAGAATGAGCAGTTCTTC
. TRBJ2-3 TRBV14 . 15 CASSPNRVFTDTQYF TGTGCCAGCAGCCCGAACAGGGTATTTACAGATACGCAGTATTTT
. TRBJ1-2 TRBV14 few 13 CASSPRLGHGYTF TGTGCCAGCAGCCCAAGGCTGGGGCATGGCTACACCTTC
. TRBJ1-1 TRBV6-5 . 16 CASSYGAGAMNTEAFF TGTGCCAGCAGTTACGGGGCAGGAGCTATGAACACTGAAGCTTTCTTT
TRBD2 TRBJ2-7 TRBV6-6 . 14 CASRPRGGTNEQYF TGTGCCAGCAGGCCCCGGGGGGGGACTAACGAGCAGTACTTC
TRBD1 TRBJ1-5 TRBV6-5 . 15 CASSRRQGENQPQHF TGTGCCAGCAGCCGGCGACAGGGGGAAAATCAGCCCCAGCATTTT
TRBD1 TRBJ2-5 TRBV2 few 16 CASSDRLGQGAETQYF TGTGCCAGCAGTGATAGGTTGGGACAGGGGGCTGAGACCCAGTACTTC
. TRBJ2-3 TRBV5-1 . 17 CASSLGHAATSTDTQYF TGCGCCAGCAGCTTGGGCCATGCGGCGACTAGCACAGATACGCAGTATTTT
TRBD2 TRBJ2-1 TRBV2 . 17 CASSTGGASGVYNEQFF TGTGCCAGCAGTACCGGGGGAGCTAGCGGAGTATACAATGAGCAGTTCTTC
TRBD2 TRBJ2-1 TRBV5-4 . 15 CASSLDSGSYNEQFF TGTGCCAGCAGCTTGGACAGCGGGAGCTACAATGAGCAGTTCTTC
. TRBJ1-5 TRBV5-1 . 14 CASSPGWPNQPQHF TGCGCCAGCAGCCCCGGGTGGCCCAATCAGCCCCAGCATTTT
TRBD2 TRBJ2-1 TRBV9 once 16 CASSVGLTGGYNEQFF TGTGCCAGCAGCGTAGGTCTGACGGGGGGCTACAATGAGCAGTTCTTC
. TRBJ2-7 TRBV28 few 14 CASSWVAGTYEQYF TGTGCCAGCAGTTGGGTTGCGGGGACCTACGAGCAGTACTTC
. TRBJ2-5 TRBV5-1 . 14 CASTTFPSQETQYF TGCGCCAGCACCACTTTCCCCTCACAAGAGACCCAGTACTTC
. TRBJ2-6 TRBV6-4 . 14 CASSAGSWANVLTF TGTGCCAGCAGTGCGGGGAGCTGGGCCAACGTCCTGACTTTC
TRBD2 TRBJ2-7 TRBV5-1 . 17 CASSFFLAGGPLYEQYF TGCGCCAGCAGCTTTTTTTTAGCGGGAGGGCCCCTCTACGAGCAGTACTTC
. TRBJ2-3 TRBV9 . 17 CASSVGNRPGSTDTQYF TGTGCCAGCAGCGTAGGAAACCGGCCAGGGAGCACAGATACGCAGTATTTT
. TRBJ2-3 TRBV5-1 . 14 CASSRDKGRDTQYF TGCGCCAGCAGCAGGGACAAGGGTAGAGATACGCAGTATTTT
. TRBJ1-4 TRBV5-1 . 15 CASRRIEGKDEKLFF TGCGCCAGCAGGAGGATAGAGGGAAAAGATGAAAAACTGTTTTTT
. TRBJ2-7 TRBV5-6 . 14 CASIGDSLSYEQYF TGTGCCAGCATCGGGGACTCCCTGTCCTACGAGCAGTACTTC
TRBD1 TRBJ2-7 TRBV2 . 14 CASSVGQGPYEQYF TGTGCCAGCAGTGTGGGACAGGGACCCTACGAGCAGTACTTC
TRBD2 TRBJ2-5 TRBV28 . 15 CASSSPGLEQETQYF TGTGCCAGCAGTTCCCCGGGACTAGAGCAAGAGACCCAGTACTTC
TRBD2 TRBJ2-2 TRBV10-1 . 14 CASSSGSIDGELFF TGCGCCAGCAGTAGCGGGAGTATTGACGGGGAGCTGTTTTTT
. TRBJ1-1 TRBV19 . 14 CASSIGGLGTEAFF TGTGCCAGTAGTATTGGGGGGTTGGGCACTGAAGCTTTCTTT
TRBD2 TRBJ2-1 TRBV10-2 once 15 CASSDPGGLAGVEFF TGCGCCAGCAGTGACCCGGGGGGACTAGCGGGAGTTGAGTTCTTC
TRBD1 TRBJ2-7 TRBV25-1 . 15 CASSEQDRAKNEQYF TGTGCCAGCAGTGAACAGGACAGGGCGAAAAACGAGCAGTACTTC
TRBD2 TRBJ2-3 TRBV7-9 . 16 CASSRPPGLATDTQYF TGTGCCAGCAGCCGTCCACCGGGACTAGCCACAGATACGCAGTATTTT